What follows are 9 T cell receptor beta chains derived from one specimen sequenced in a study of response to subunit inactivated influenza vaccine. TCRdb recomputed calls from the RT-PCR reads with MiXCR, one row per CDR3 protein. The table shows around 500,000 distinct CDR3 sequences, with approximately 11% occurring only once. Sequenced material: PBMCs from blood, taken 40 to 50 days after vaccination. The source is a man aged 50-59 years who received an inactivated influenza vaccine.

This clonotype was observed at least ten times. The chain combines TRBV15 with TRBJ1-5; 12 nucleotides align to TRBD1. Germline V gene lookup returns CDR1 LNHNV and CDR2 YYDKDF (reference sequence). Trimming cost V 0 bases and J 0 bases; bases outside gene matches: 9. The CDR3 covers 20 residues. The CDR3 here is CATSRDWDRGPSLSNQPQHF. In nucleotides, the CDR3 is TGTGCCACCAGCAGAGATTGGGACAGGGGGCCGAGCCTTAGCAATCAGCCCCAGCATTTT.

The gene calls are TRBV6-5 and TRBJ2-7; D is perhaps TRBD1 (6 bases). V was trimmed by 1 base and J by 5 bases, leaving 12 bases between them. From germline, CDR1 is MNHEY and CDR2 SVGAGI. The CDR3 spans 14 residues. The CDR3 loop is CASSYYRVNHEQYF. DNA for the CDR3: TGTGCCAGCAGTTACTACAGGGTCAACCACGAGCAGTACTTC.

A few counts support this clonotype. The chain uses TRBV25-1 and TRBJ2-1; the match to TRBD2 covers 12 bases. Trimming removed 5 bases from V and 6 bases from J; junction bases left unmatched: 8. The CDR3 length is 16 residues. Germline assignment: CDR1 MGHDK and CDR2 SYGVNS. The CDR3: CASSLSSGRAINEQFF. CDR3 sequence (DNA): TGTGCCAGCAGTTTATCTAGCGGGAGGGCCATCAATGAGCAGTTCTTC.

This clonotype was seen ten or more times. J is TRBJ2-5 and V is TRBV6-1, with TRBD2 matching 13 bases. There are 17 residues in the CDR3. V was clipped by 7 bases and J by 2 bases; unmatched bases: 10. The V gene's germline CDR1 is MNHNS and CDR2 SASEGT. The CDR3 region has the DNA TGTGCCAGCAAAATACTACTGGGACTAGCGGGACAAGAGACCCAGTACTTC. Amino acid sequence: CASKILLGLAGQETQYF.

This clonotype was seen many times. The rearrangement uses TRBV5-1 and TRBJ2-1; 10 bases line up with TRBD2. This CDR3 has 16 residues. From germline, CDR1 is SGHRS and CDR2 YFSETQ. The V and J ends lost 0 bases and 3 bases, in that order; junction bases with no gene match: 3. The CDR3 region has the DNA TGCGCCAGCAGCTTGGGGCTAGCGGGGGTCTACAATGAGCAGTTCTTC. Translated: CASSLGLAGVYNEQFF.

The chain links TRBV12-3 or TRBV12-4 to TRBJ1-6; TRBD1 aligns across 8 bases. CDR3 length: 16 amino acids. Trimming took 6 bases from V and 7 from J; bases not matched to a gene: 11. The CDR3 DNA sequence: TGTGCCAGCAGCCGCACCCAGGGGGCGCGGAATTCACCCCTCCACTTT. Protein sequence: CASSRTQGARNSPLHF.

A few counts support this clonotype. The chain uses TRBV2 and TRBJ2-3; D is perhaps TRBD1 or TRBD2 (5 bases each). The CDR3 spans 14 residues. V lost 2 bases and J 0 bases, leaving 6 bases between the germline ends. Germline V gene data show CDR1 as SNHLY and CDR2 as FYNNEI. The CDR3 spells CASSEWGSTDTQYF. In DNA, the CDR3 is TGTGCCAGCAGTGAATGGGGGAGCACAGATACGCAGTATTTT. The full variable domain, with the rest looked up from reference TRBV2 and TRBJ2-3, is EPEVTQTPSHQVTQMGQEVILRCVPISNHLYFYWYRQILGQKVEFLVSFYNNEISEKSEIFDDQFSVERPDGSNFTLKIRSTKLEDSAMYFCASSEWGSTDTQYFGPGTRLTVL.

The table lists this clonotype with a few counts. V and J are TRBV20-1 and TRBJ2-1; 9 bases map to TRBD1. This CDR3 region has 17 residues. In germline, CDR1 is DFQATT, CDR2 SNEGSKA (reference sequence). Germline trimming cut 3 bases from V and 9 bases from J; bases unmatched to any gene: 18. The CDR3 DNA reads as TGCAGTGCTAGGGCGGGAACGATCGGTACAGGGGGCAGTGAGCAGTTCTTC. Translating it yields CSARAGTIGTGGSEQFF.

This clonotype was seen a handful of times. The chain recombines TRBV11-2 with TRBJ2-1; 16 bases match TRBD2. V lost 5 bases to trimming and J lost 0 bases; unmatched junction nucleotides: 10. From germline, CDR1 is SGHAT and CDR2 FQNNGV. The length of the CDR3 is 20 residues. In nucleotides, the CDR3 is TGTGCCAGCAGCCCAGTCCCGGGACTAGCGGGAGGGTTCTCCTACAATGAGCAGTTCTTC. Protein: CASSPVPGLAGGFSYNEQFF. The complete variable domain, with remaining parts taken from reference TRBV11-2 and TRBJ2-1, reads EAGVAQSPRYKIIEKRQSVAFWCNPISGHATLYWYQQILGQGPKLLIQFQNNGVVDDSQLPKDRFSAERLKGVDSTLKIQPAKLEDSAVYLCASSPVPGLAGGFSYNEQFFGPGTRLTVL.